The sequence of this T cell receptor beta chain was determined in a study of control samples from healthy donors and cancer patients. Clones were read by immunoSEQ multiplex PCR, and TCRdb kept only the in-frame ones, dropping some. This table holds just over 90,000 clones, about 85% found once. There are 15 residues in the CDR3. V dropped 6 bases and J dropped 0 bases, with 9 bases sitting between them. The germline V gene has CDR1 LNHDA and CDR2 SQIVND (reference sequence). The clonotype comes from a woman in her 50s in good health. The chain links TRBV19 to TRBJ2-6; D gene ambiguous. The sample comprised blood. The CDR3 DNA is TGTGCCAGTAGAATCGATAACTCTGGGGCCAACGTCCTGACTTTC. It is translated as CASRIDNSGANVLTF.